Sequencing of this TCR beta chain was carried out in a study of tumor-infiltrating lymphocytes in localized non-small cell lung cancer. Study-wide results and limits: Higher tumor T cell infiltration than in uninvolved lung was supported by TCRbeta sequencing.

The V end was cut by 2 bases, the J end by 6 bases, with 14 bases between. Germline CDR1 and CDR2: SGDLS and YYNGEE. The CDR3 is 14 amino acids. About this clone: The antigen remains unidentified.

Produced via immunoSEQ multiplex PCR; TCRdb's table is partial and in-frame only. The table records several thousand clones, around two thirds of them present only once. This chain links TRBV9 with TRBJ1-2, with D possibly matching TRBD1 (6 bases). The sample comprised uninvolved lung tissue not adjacent to the tumor. The sequence came from a human donor with non-small cell lung cancer. CDR3 in DNA: TGTGCCAGCAGCGTTATGGGGGCGCAGGATGGCTACACCTTC. This encodes CASSVMGAQDGYTF.